The 2 T cell receptor beta chains below come from one sample, sequenced in a study of T cells in Graves' hyperthyroidism and ophthalmopathy. TCR beta CDR3 region amplification was performed from RNA transcripts. The TCR CDR3 first-round RT-PCR relied on the HTBI primer set. TCRdb itself ran the multiplex PCR reads through MiXCR, one entry per CDR3 protein. The sample has around 530,000 distinct CDR3 sequences; about 15% are singletons. Material for sequencing was blood. These receptors originate from a woman between 18 and 29 years old with Graves' ophthalmopathy.

This clonotype has only a few counts. The chain links TRBV12-3 or TRBV12-4 to TRBJ2-1; 9 nucleotides match TRBD2. This CDR3 has 13 amino acids. V shed 8 bases and J 7 bases; nucleotides not matched to a gene: 6. The DNA for the CDR3 is TGTGCCAGCGGGCTAGCGGGATGGAATGAGCAGTTCTTC. Its translation: CASGLAGWNEQFF.

This clonotype occurred a few times. This rearrangement joins TRBV20-1 to TRBJ2-7, with 7 bases aligning to TRBD1. Germline trimming cut 6 bases from V and 0 bases from J; bases unmatched to any gene: 8. Per the germline V gene, CDR1 is DFQATT and CDR2 is SNEGSKA (reference sequence). The CDR3 contains 14 residues. CDR3 loop: CSARDRTSSYEQYF. DNA for the CDR3: TGCAGTGCCAGGGACAGAACAAGCTCCTACGAGCAGTACTTC.